This T cell receptor (beta chain) was identified in a study of shared clonotypes between healthy human individuals. As concerns this clone: Its target is unknown.

Points from the study as a whole: Tissue TCR repertoires likely differ from these blood-only repertoires. Only a few donors were included, so the genetic and exposure-history diversity represented was limited. Shared clonotypes: approximately 5.3% naive CD4, around 3.4% naive CD8, about 2.4% memory CD4, roughly 0.4% memory CD8.

In the study's own analysis: Because ImmunoSEQ provided only junction sequences with no quality scores, the filtering differed. Libraries were prepared by immunoSEQ multiplex PCR; TCRdb keeps only in-frame clonotypes and omits some of them. That table is the source of V, J and clone size, and D and trimming were worked out from the DNA. The sample has roughly 2 million clones, around 95% seen once. The CDR3 consists of 13 residues. Germline-derived CDR1 and CDR2 are SGHAT and FQNNGV. With 3 bases removed from V and 4 bases from J, the gap between germline ends came to 9 bases. The receptor was derived from a man aged 18 to 29 in good health. Sequenced: naive CD4+ T cells sorted from blood. Indicated subset: CD45RA+ positively selected. The gene calls are TRBV11-2 and TRBJ1-2, with D maybe TRBD1 (6 bases). The CDR3 DNA reads TGTGCCAGCAGCTTCATAGGGGGCTATGGCTACACCTTC. Amino acid sequence: CASSFIGGYGYTF. Full variable domain (remainder filled in from reference TRBV11-2 and TRBJ1-2): EAGVAQSPRYKIIEKRQSVAFWCNPISGHATLYWYQQILGQGPKLLIQFQNNGVVDDSQLPKDRFSAERLKGVDSTLKIQPAKLEDSAVYLCASSFIGGYGYTFGSGTRLTVV.